These 28 T cell receptor beta chains were all obtained from the same sample, sequenced in a study of T cell changes during pregnancy in multiple sclerosis. Data came from immunoSEQ multiplex PCR; TCRdb stores just in-frame clones and leaves some out. The sample lists some 85,000 clones, approximately 92% seen once, with around 0.75% in the top ten. Material: peripheral blood, obtained in the second trimester of pregnancy. These receptors came from a female donor in good health, enrolled as a control in a pregnancy study.

The chain couples TRBV7-3 to TRBJ2-5; the D is unclear. V gave up 1 base and J gave up 1 base, with 4 bases separating them. This CDR3 contains 13 residues. The germline CDR1 and CDR2 sequences are SGHTA and FQGTGA. In DNA, the CDR3 is TGTGCCAGCAGCTTAAGCAGCCAAGAGACCCAGTACTTC. It codes for CASSLSSQETQYF.

The chain links TRBV18 to TRBJ2-2; D is unresolved. Trimming stripped 3 bases from V and 6 bases from J, with 5 bases between. The germline gives CDR1 KGHSH, CDR2 LQKENI. The CDR3 runs to 12 residues. The CDR3 here is CASSPTSGELFF. The CDR3 DNA sequence: TGTGCCAGCTCACCCACATCCGGGGAGCTGTTTTTT.

This clone was detected only a few times. The chain has TRBV14 and TRBJ1-1; D call uncertain. Trimming removed 7 bases from V and 5 bases from J, with 14 bases in between. CDR1 is SGHDN and CDR2 is FVKESK in the germline V gene. This CDR3 comprises 13 residues. The DNA for the CDR3 is TGTGCCAGCACGGGGAGGGCAGGAACTGAAGCTTTCTTT. This encodes CASTGRAGTEAFF.

This chain connects TRBV7-8 to TRBJ1-2; D is unresolved. The ends were cut back, 4 bases at V and 7 bases at J, with 25 bases in the middle. The germline V gene encodes CDR1 SGHVS and CDR2 FQNEAQ. This CDR3 has 17 residues. The CDR3 loop is CASSYKYTFEVGVGYTF. The CDR3 DNA reads TGTGCCAGCAGCTACAAATACACGTTCGAAGTAGGAGTTGGCTACACCTTC.

This clone occurred once. This chain joins TRBV9 and TRBJ2-5; 8 bases match TRBD1. This CDR3 spans 16 amino acids. V shed 4 bases and J 3 bases; nucleotides not matched to a gene: 11. Germline-derived CDR1 and CDR2 are SGDLS and YYNGEE. The CDR3 DNA sequence: TGTGCCAGCAGCTTACCCCCCCAGGGGGCTGAAGAGACCCAGTACTTC. This translates into CASSLPPQGAEETQYF.

This clone is a singleton in its sample. The chain is built from TRBV18 and TRBJ1-4; weak D call: TRBD1 (6 bases). V lost 5 bases to trimming and J lost 10 bases, with 41 bases between them. The CDR3 runs to 22 residues. Germline values: CDR1 KGHSH, CDR2 LQKENI. The chain's CDR3 is CASSSSSPQTLTLLNREGKLFF. CDR3 in DNA: TGTGCCAGCTCATCAAGTTCACCCCAGACCCTTACCCTCCTGAACAGGGAGGGAAAACTGTTTTTT. The whole variable domain, filled in from reference TRBV18 and TRBJ1-4, reads NAGVMQNPRHLVRRRGQEARLRCSPMKGHSHVYWYRQLPEEGLKFMVYLQKENIIDESGMPKERFSAEFPKEGPSILRIQQVVRGDSAAYFCASSSSSPQTLTLLNREGKLFFGSGTQLSVL.

This chain uses TRBV30 with TRBJ1-3; the D is unclear. The CDR3 spans 12 residues. V lost 5 bases to trimming and J lost 4 bases, with 9 bases between them. Germline V gene lookup returns CDR1 GTSNPN and CDR2 SVGIG (reference sequence). The CDR3 is CAWGPRGNTIYF. In nucleotides, the CDR3 is TGTGCCTGGGGTCCGAGAGGAAACACCATATATTTT.

Written as DNA, the CDR3 is TGTGCCATCAGTGAGCGAGGAGCCACCTACGAGCAGTACTTC. Its translation is CAISERGATYEQYF. J is TRBJ2-7 and V is TRBV10-3, with unresolved D. Trimming removed 2 bases from V and 2 bases from J, with 10 bases in between. Germline lookup yields CDR1 ENHRY and CDR2 SYGVKD. CDR3 length equals 14 residues.

J is TRBJ2-1 and V is TRBV4-1; D is possibly TRBD1 (5 bases). The CDR3 has 13 residues. Germline assignment: CDR1 MGHRA and CDR2 YSYEKL. The V end was cut by 6 bases, the J end by 8 bases, with 14 bases between. The CDR3 is CASRDTGHDEQFF. The DNA of the CDR3 is TGCGCCAGCAGAGACACCGGACACGATGAGCAGTTCTTC.

This chain connects TRBV7-9 to TRBJ1-4; D perhaps matches TRBD1 (6 bases). Germline-derived CDR1 and CDR2 are SEHNR and FQNEAQ (reference sequence). V was shortened by 1 base and J by 8 bases, with 20 bases between the two germline ends. CDR3 length: 17 residues. The CDR3 DNA sequence: TGTGCCAGCAGCTTAGTTCCAGGGGCTCTGGCGAGAGAAAAACTGTTTTTT. It yields the protein CASSLVPGALAREKLFF.

The rearrangement joins TRBV4-3 to TRBJ2-3; D is unresolved. The germline V gene has CDR1 LGHNA and CDR2 YSLEER. This CDR3 has 19 residues. V lost 1 base and J 2 bases, leaving 22 bases between the germline ends. CDR3 sequence: CASSQGAGVRSSVTDTQYF. CDR3 sequence (DNA): TGCGCCAGCAGCCAAGGGGCAGGCGTAAGATCGTCTGTCACAGATACGCAGTATTTT.

The rearrangement links TRBV7-9 to TRBJ1-6; 7 nucleotides match TRBD1. V dropped 1 base and J dropped 10; count of bases not matched to a gene: 7. This CDR3 contains 15 residues. Germline CDR1 and CDR2: SEHNR and FQNEAQ (reference sequence). This chain's CDR3 is CASSLVTGVSSPLHF. As DNA, the CDR3 is TGTGCCAGCAGCTTAGTTACAGGGGTCTCCTCACCCCTCCACTTT.

DNA of the CDR3: TGTGCCAGCAGTTATCCGGAAGGGGGCAATGAGCAGTTCTTC. Translating it yields CASSYPEGGNEQFF. The chain carries TRBV6-6 and TRBJ2-1, with a tentative D call TRBD1 (6 bases). This CDR3 comprises 14 residues. CDR1 is MNHNY, CDR2 SVGAGI, per germline (reference sequence). Between the trimmed V and J ends, which lost 3 bases and 6 bases, there was a span of 12 bases.

The DNA for the CDR3 is TGTGCCAGCAAATCTCCTGGAAACACCATATATTTT. Protein sequence: CASKSPGNTIYF. This chain links TRBV6-5 with TRBJ1-3; D not certain. This CDR3 comprises 12 residues. The V end lost 7 bases, the J end lost 2 bases, and 6 bases lay between the germline ends. CDR1 and CDR2 from the germline V gene are MNHEY and SVGAGI.

The chain couples TRBV6-1 to TRBJ1-4; 9 nucleotides align to TRBD1. Germline lookup yields CDR1 MNHNS and CDR2 SASEGT. The CDR3 runs 14 residues. Unmatched junction bases numbered 7, after V lost 7 bases and J lost 7 bases. The DNA of the CDR3 is TGTGCCAGCAAAGAAGGGGACAGGGCTGAAAAACTGTTTTTT. Its protein product is CASKEGDRAEKLFF.

V gene TRBV7-3 combines with J gene TRBJ2-1, with 11 bases aligning to TRBD2. The CDR3 is made up of 15 amino acids. CDR1 and CDR2 (germline): SGHTA, FQGTGA. The trim removed 5 bases at V and 8 bases at J, leaving 8 bases unmatched. CDR3 sequence: CASSTRSGGVDEQFF. CDR3 DNA sequence: TGTGCCAGCAGCACTCGTAGCGGGGGGGTTGATGAGCAGTTCTTC.

The rearrangement links TRBV4-1 to TRBJ2-1; a possible D gene is TRBD1 (5 bases). Germline V gene data show CDR1 as MGHRA and CDR2 as YSYEKL. The CDR3 extends over 13 amino acids. V lost 4 bases and J 12 bases, leaving 16 bases between the germline ends. The CDR3 region has the DNA TGCGCCAGCAGCCCCCTCGTGCTAACAGGGCAGTTCTTC. As protein: CASSPLVLTGQFF.

The chain recombines TRBV4-1 with TRBJ2-3, with D possibly matching TRBD2 (5 bases). The germline gives CDR1 MGHRA, CDR2 YSYEKL. Trimming removed 4 bases from V and 1 base from J, with 12 bases in between. There are 15 residues in the CDR3. CDR3 sequence reads: CASSPLRDGTDTQYF. The DNA for the CDR3 is TGCGCCAGCAGCCCCTTGAGGGATGGCACAGATACGCAGTATTTT.

This chain links TRBV7-2 with TRBJ1-1, with 7 bases that match TRBD1. The CDR3 covers 14 residues. Trimming took 5 bases from V and 1 from J; bases not matched to a gene: 4. Germline CDR1 SGHTA, CDR2 FQGNSA. The CDR3 spells CASSNHRGNTEAFF. DNA of the CDR3: TGTGCCAGCAGCAACCACAGGGGGAACACTGAAGCTTTCTTT. The entire variable domain, with the rest obtained from reference TRBV7-2 and TRBJ1-1, is as follows: GAGVSQSPSNKVTEKGKDVELRCDPISGHTALYWYRQSLGQGLEFLIYFQGNSAPDKSGLPSDRFSAERTGGSVSTLTIQRTQQEDSAVYLCASSNHRGNTEAFFGQGTRLTVV.

The CDR3, as DNA: TGTGCCTGGATGGAACTCGTGGGGCTCACTGAAGCTTTCTTT. Protein sequence: CAWMELVGLTEAFF. The chain couples TRBV30 to TRBJ1-1; possibly TRBD1 for D (5 bases). Germline CDR1 is GTSNPN and CDR2 is SVGIG (reference sequence). This CDR3 spans 14 amino acids. V shed 4 bases and J shed 4 bases, with 16 bases lying between them. Full variable domain (outside the CDR3, taken from reference TRBV30 and TRBJ1-1): SQTIHQWPATLVQPVGSPLSLECTVEGTSNPNLYWYRQAAGRGLQLLFYSVGIGQISSEVPQNLSASRPQDRQFILSSKKLLLSDSGFYLCAWMELVGLTEAFFGQGTRLTVV.

The CDR3 here is CASSLEDRGSEAFF. The CDR3 nucleotides are TGTGCCAGCAGCCTTGAGGACAGGGGTTCTGAAGCTTTCTTT. V is TRBV5-6 and J is TRBJ1-1; 9 bases line up with TRBD1. V was clipped by 4 bases and J by 6 bases; unmatched bases: 7. CDR1 SGHDT and CDR2 YYEEEE come from the germline V gene. This CDR3 is built from 14 residues.

This clone appeared once. The genes are TRBV7-9 and TRBJ1-1; maybe TRBD1 (6 bases). CDR3 length: 14 residues. V was pared by 2 bases and J by 3 bases, with 10 bases between. Germline V gene lookup returns CDR1 SEHNR and CDR2 FQNEAQ (reference sequence). CDR3 in amino acids: CASSLLGGDTEAFF. The CDR3 DNA follows: TGTGCCAGCAGCTTATTAGGGGGGGACACTGAAGCTTTCTTT.

The rearrangement uses TRBV7-2 and TRBJ1-2; D perhaps matches TRBD1 (5 bases). Trimming pared 1 base from V and 7 bases from J, leaving 16 bases between. The CDR3 is 15 residues long. CDR1 is SGHTA, CDR2 FQGNSA, per germline. The DNA for the CDR3 is TGTGCCAGCAGCTTAGTGAGTCTGGGGCAGACTGGCTACACCTTC. Its translation is CASSLVSLGQTGYTF.

The V call is TRBV6-5, the J call TRBJ1-1, with no clear D. This CDR3 is 13 amino acids long. From germline, CDR1 is MNHEY and CDR2 SVGAGI. V was cut by 6 bases and J by 4 bases, with 12 bases left in between. CDR3 coding DNA: TGTGCCAGCAGCCTCCGGGATCGCACTGAAGCTTTCTTT. Its protein is CASSLRDRTEAFF.

The chain couples TRBV5-4 to TRBJ1-2; D gene uncertain. The CDR3 contains 13 residues. V was clipped by 4 bases and J by 4 bases, with 11 bases between them. Per germline, CDR1 SGHNT and CDR2 YYREEE (reference sequence). The CDR3: CASSPSSVYGYTF. CDR3 sequence (DNA): TGTGCCAGCAGCCCTTCATCGGTCTATGGCTACACCTTC.

This clone was recorded once. The chain links TRBV4-3 to TRBJ1-4; TRBD1 matches 9 bases. J was trimmed by 9 bases and V by 4 bases; bases with no gene match: 9. This CDR3 comprises 15 residues. From germline, CDR1 is LGHNA and CDR2 YSLEER. The CDR3 DNA follows: TGCGCCAGCAGCCCCCAGGTGGACAGGGGCAAAAAACTGTTTTTT. It encodes CASSPQVDRGKKLFF.

The chain combines TRBV5-1 with TRBJ1-1, with 8 bases lining up with TRBD1. The germline V gene encodes CDR1 SGHRS and CDR2 YFSETQ. The CDR3 covers 15 residues. V shed 0 bases, J shed 1 base, and the junction held 2 bases outside the gene matches. The CDR3 sequence: CASSLVQGANTEAFF. In DNA, the CDR3 is TGCGCCAGCAGCTTGGTTCAGGGGGCGAACACTGAAGCTTTCTTT.

This clone appeared once. The rearrangement uses TRBV7-9 and TRBJ2-3; D possibly corresponds to TRBD2 (7 bases). Germline V CDR1 and CDR2: SEHNR, FQNEAQ (reference sequence). Between the trimmed V and J ends, which lost 0 bases and 7 bases, there was a span of 14 bases. The CDR3 length is 15 residues. The CDR3 sequence: CASSLAGGPSHTQYF. CDR3 sequence (DNA): TGTGCCAGCAGCTTAGCGGGGGGGCCCTCACATACGCAGTATTTT.